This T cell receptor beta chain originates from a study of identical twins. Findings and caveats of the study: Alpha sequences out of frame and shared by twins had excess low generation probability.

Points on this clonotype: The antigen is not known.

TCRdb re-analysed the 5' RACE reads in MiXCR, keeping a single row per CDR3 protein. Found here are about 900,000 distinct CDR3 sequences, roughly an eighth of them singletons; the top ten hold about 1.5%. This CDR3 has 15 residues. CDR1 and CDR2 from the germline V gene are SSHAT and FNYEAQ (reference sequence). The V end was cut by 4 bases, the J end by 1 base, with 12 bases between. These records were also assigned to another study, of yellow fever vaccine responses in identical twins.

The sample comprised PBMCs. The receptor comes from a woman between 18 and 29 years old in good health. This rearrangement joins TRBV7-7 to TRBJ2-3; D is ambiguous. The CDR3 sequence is CASSSITAGTDTQYF. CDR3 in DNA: TGTGCCAGCAGCTCGATAACGGCCGGCACAGATACGCAGTATTTT.